This paragraph reports one T cell receptor beta chain. Its antigen is unknown. This may be a read error: a much more frequent sequence differs by one nucleotide. Other DNA sequences of this sample code for an identical CDR3. This sample stems from a study of shared clonotypes between healthy human individuals. Study-level information: CD4 naive and CD4 memory each took three plates per donor, while CD8 naive took two and CD8 memory one.

Overall study findings and caveats: Naive CD4 clonotypes were shared across a few donors at roughly 5%.

Cells designated naive CD8 were CD45RO-negative and were positively selected for CCR7, with terminally differentiated effector memory CD45RA+ cells excluded. The repertoire was sequenced with immunoSEQ multiplex PCR; TCRdb's copy has only in-frame clones and lacks some. The table has some 2.1 million clones, about 95% seen once. The sample was naive CD8+ T cells sorted from blood. This TCR came from a man younger than 35 in good health.

CDR3 residues: CASSVAGSTEAFF. In DNA form, the CDR3 reads TGTGCCAGCAGCGTAGCAGGGAGCACTGAAGCTTTCTTT. The chain links TRBV9 to TRBJ1-1, with D possibly being TRBD1 (5 bases). The germline V gene has CDR1 SGDLS and CDR2 YYNGEE. The CDR3 runs to 13 residues. Trimming removed 0 bases from V and 4 bases from J, with 7 bases in between.